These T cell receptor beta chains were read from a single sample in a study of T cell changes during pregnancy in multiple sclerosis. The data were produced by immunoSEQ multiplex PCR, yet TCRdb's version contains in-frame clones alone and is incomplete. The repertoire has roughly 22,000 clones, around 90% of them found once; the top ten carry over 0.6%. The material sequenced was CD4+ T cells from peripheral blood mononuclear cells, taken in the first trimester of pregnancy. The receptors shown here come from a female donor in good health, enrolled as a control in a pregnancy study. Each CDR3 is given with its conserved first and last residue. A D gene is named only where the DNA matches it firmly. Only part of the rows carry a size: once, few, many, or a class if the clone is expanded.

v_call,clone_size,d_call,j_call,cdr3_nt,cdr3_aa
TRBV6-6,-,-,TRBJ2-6,TGTGCCAGCAGTTACTCGCCAGGGTCTGGGGCCAACGTCCTGACTTTC,CASSYSPGSGANVLTF
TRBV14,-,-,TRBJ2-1,TGTGCCAGCAGCCCGGTCCAACGCATTGGAGGTGAGCAGTTCTTC,CASSPVQRIGGEQFF
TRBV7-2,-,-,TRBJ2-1,TGTGCCAGCAGCCCGTATGTTCCGGGATACAATGAGCAGTTCTTC,CASSPYVPGYNEQFF
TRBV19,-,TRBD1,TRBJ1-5,TGTGCCAGTAGTATTAACCAGGGACAGCCAAATCAGCCCCAGCATTTT,CASSINQGQPNQPQHF
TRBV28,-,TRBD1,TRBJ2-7,TGTGCCACGAGACCGGGACAGTCCTACGAGCAGTACTTC,CATRPGQSYEQYF
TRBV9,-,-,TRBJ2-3,TGTGCCAGCCGCCGAGGGGGAGACACAGATACGCAGTATTTT,CASRRGGDTDTQYF
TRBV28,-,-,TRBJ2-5,TGTGCCAGCCTCGGCCAGGGCGTGACCCAGTACTTC,CASLGQGVTQYF
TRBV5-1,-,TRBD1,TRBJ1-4,TGCGCCAGCAGCTTGGGGCAACAGGGGGGTGAAAAACTGTTTTTT,CASSLGQQGGEKLFF
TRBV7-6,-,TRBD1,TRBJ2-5,TGTGCCAGCAGCTTCGGGACAGATCGCCAAGAGACCCAGTACTTC,CASSFGTDRQETQYF
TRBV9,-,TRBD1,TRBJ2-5,TGTGCCAGCAGCGTAGCTGGGACAGGGGGCGCCCAAGAGACCCAGTACTTC,CASSVAGTGGAQETQYF
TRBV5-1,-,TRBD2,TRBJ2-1,TGCGCCAGCAGCACCGTTGTACAGCAGAAACTAGCGATAGGTTACAATGAGCAGTTCTTC,CASSTVVQQKLAIGYNEQFF
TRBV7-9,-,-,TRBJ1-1,TGTGCCAGCAGCCGGACGGGGGAAGCTTTCTTT,CASSRTGEAFF
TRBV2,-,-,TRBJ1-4,TGTGCCAGCAGACCGGGACAACTAAATGAAAAACTGTTTTTT,CASRPGQLNEKLFF
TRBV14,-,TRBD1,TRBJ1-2,TGTGCCAGCAGCAGGCGACAGGGCGAACCCCCCCCCTCCTATGGCTACACCTTC,CASSRRQGEPPPSYGYTF
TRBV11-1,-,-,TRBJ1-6,TGTGCCAGCAGCGCGACAGGTCCCAATTCACCCCTCCACTTT,CASSATGPNSPLHF
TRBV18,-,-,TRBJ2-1,TGTGCCAGCTCACCACTAGCGGCCCACAATGAGCAGTTCTTC,CASSPLAAHNEQFF
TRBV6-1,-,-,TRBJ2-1,TGTGCCAGCAGTCCTCCTGACCGGGAGTTCTTC,CASSPPDREFF
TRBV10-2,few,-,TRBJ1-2,TGCGCCAGCAGTGAGTCCCTCTACCTGGTGAAAGCTAACTATGGCTACACCTTC,CASSESLYLVKANYGYTF
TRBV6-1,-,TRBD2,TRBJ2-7,TGTGCCAGCAGTGAAGCGGGGGGGGAGTACGAGCAGTACTTC,CASSEAGGEYEQYF
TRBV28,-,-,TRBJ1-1,TGTGCCAGCAACGCGGCGTCACAGGATTCGAACACTGAAGCTTTCTTT,CASNAASQDSNTEAFF
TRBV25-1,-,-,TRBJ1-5,TGTGCCAGCAGTGACACGGGGAATCAGCCCCAGCATTTT,CASSDTGNQPQHF
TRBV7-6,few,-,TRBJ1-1,TGTGCCAGCAGCCCCCTTATCGGCACTGAAGCTTTCTTT,CASSPLIGTEAFF
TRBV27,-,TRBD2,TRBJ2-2,TGTGCCAGCACCCCGTTTGGGGTAGCGGGAATCACCGGGGAGCTGTTTTTT,CASTPFGVAGITGELFF
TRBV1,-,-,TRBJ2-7,TGCACCAGCAGCCCACCATGGATGAAGGACAGTCTCCAGGACGAGCAGTACTTC,CTSSPPWMKDSLQDEQYF
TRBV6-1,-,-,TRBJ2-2,TGTGCCACCAAGATGGCGGGAAACACCGGGGAGCTGTTTTTT,CATKMAGNTGELFF
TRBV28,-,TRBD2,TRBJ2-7,TGTGCCAGCAGGCTGGGAAGCGGGAGCTCCTACGAGCAGTACTTC,CASRLGSGSSYEQYF
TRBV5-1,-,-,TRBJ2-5,TGCGCCAGCAGCCTGACTAGTTCCGAGACCCAGTACTTC,CASSLTSSETQYF
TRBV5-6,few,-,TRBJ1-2,TGTGCCAGCAGCTTACCAGGGGCGTATTACTATGGCTACACCTTC,CASSLPGAYYYGYTF
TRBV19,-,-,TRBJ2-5,TGTGCCAGTAGTATAGGAGGGATCGAGACCCAGTACTTC,CASSIGGIETQYF
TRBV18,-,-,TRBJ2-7,TGTGCCAGCTCACCCCCCGGACAGTACGAGCAGTACTTC,CASSPPGQYEQYF
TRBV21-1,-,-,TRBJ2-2,TGTGCCAGCAGTGGAAGGTACGGGGAGGACACCGGGGAGCTGTTTTTT,CASSGRYGEDTGELFF
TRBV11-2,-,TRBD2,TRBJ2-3,TGTGCCAGCACAGCGGGGGCAAGCACAGATACGCAGTATTTT,CASTAGASTDTQYF
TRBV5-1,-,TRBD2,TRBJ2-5,TGCGCCAGCAGCTTGGGACTAGCGGTCCAAGAGACCCAGTACTTC,CASSLGLAVQETQYF
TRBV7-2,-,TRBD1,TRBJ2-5,TGTGCCAGCAGCTCCCGGGACAGGGTTGGAGAGACCCAGTACTTC,CASSSRDRVGETQYF
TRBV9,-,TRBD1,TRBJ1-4,TGTGCCAGCAGCTTGGGCCCGGGACAGACTAATGAAAAACTGTTTTTT,CASSLGPGQTNEKLFF
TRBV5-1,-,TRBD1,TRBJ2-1,TGCGCCAGCAGCTTAGGACAGGGGGGCAATGAGCAGTTCTTC,CASSLGQGGNEQFF
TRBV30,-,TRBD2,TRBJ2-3,TGTGCCTGGACCCAGGTCGGGAGGGGATCAGATACGCAGTATTTT,CAWTQVGRGSDTQYF
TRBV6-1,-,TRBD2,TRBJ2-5,TGTGCCAGCAGTCGCGGGGGTAGGCAAGAGACCCAGTACTTC,CASSRGGRQETQYF
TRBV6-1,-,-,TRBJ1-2,TGTGCCAGCAGTGTGAGCTATTCCTACTATGGCTACACCTTC,CASSVSYSYYGYTF
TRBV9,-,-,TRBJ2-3,TGTGCCAGCAGCGTTACAGGGCTTAGGGGCACAGATACGCAGTATTTT,CASSVTGLRGTDTQYF
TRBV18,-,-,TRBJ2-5,TGTGCCAGCTCACCGAATCGGGAGACCCAGTACTTC,CASSPNRETQYF
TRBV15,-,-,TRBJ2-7,TGTGCCACCAGCAACAGGGACACTTACGAGCAGTACTTC,CATSNRDTYEQYF
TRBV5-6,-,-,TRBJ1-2,TGTGCCAGCAGCCCGGCGTGGGGGGAGGCTAACTATGGCTACACCTTC,CASSPAWGEANYGYTF
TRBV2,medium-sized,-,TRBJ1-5,TGTGCCAGCAGTGAAGGGGCGCGGGGTCAGCCCCAGCATTTT,CASSEGARGQPQHF